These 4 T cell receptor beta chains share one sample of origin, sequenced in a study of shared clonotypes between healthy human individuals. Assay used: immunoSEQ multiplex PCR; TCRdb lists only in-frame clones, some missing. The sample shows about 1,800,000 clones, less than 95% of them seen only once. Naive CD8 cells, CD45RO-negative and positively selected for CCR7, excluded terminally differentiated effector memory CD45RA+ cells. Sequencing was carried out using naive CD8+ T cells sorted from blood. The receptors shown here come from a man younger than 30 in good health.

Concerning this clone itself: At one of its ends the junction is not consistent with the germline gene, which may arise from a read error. DNA for the CDR3: TGTGCCACCAGGGAGGAGCCCGTTGCAACTAGTGAAAAACTGTTTTTT. Protein sequence: CATREEPVATSEKLFF. The rearrangement links TRBV2 to TRBJ1-4; D perhaps matches TRBD1 (5 bases). This CDR3 contains 16 residues. Germline V gene lookup returns CDR1 SNHLY and CDR2 FYNNEI.

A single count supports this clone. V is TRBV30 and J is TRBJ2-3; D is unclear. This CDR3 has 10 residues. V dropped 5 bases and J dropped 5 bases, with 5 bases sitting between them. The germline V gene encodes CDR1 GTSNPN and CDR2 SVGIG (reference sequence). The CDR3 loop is CAWELDTQYF. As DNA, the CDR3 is TGTGCCTGGGAATTAGATACGCAGTATTTT.

The CDR3 is CASTDTNEAFF. CDR3 sequence (DNA): TGCGCCAGCACCGACACGAATGAAGCTTTCTTT. V is TRBV10-2 and J is TRBJ1-1; D gene ambiguous. Germline CDR1 reads WSHSY; CDR2 reads SAAADI. This CDR3 spans 11 amino acids. Trimming removed 7 bases from V and 7 bases from J, with 10 bases in between.

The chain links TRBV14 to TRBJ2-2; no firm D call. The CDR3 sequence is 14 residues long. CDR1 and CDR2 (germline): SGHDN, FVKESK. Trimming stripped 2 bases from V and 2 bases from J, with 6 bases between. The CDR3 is CASSQRINTGELFF. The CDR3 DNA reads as TGTGCCAGCAGCCAACGGATTAACACCGGGGAGCTGTTTTTT.